Shown below are 29 T cell receptor beta chains from a single sample sequenced in a study of CD8+CD57+ T cells in acquired aplastic anemia. Genomic DNA acted as the template from which TCR beta VDJ combination and CDR3 sequence profiling were carried out. TCRdb reprocessed the reads with MiXCR, giving one entry per CDR3 protein. The repertoire consists of over 15,000 distinct CDR3 sequences, with approximately 38% occurring once and the leading ten covering around 85%. For these receptors, no antigen is known. An expansion of CD8+CD57+ cells by flow cytometry had been shown in patients chosen for sequencing. Regarding the study as a whole: Patients' CD8+CD57+ cells proved less diverse than their total CD4+ and CD8+ pools, researchers found.

Sequenced sample: CD8+CD57+ T cells sorted from PBMCs. Sample subset: bead-enriched CD8+CD57+ effector memory T cells from SAA patients. All receptors come from a human donor with aplastic anemia.

This clonotype occurred once. Since no conserved phenylalanine or tryptophan closes the CDR3, a read error is the likely cause. The CDR3 loop reads CSARGRLAGGGNEQFL. Here the CDR3 DNA reads TGCAGTGCTAGAGGACGACTAGCGGGAGGGGGAAATGAGCAGTTCCTC. The rearrangement uses TRBV20-1 and TRBJ2-1; TRBD2 matches 14 bases. The V gene's germline CDR1 is DFQATT and CDR2 SNEGSKA (reference sequence). CDR3 length equals 16 residues. The V gene end was trimmed by 1 base and the J gene end by 7 bases; junction bases not matched to a gene: 6.

As regards this clonotype: A junction boundary mismatches the germline segment, possibly from a read error. The CDR3 region is CASSYWAGANTEALF. In DNA, the CDR3 is TGTGCCAGCAGTTACTGGGCTGGGGCGAACACTGAAGCTCTCTTT. V and J are TRBV6-5 and TRBJ1-1, with D perhaps matching TRBD1 (5 bases). This CDR3 has 15 residues. Germline V lookup: CDR1 MNHEY, CDR2 SVGAGI.

This clonotype ranks as medium-sized. This rearrangement joins TRBV6-2 or TRBV6-3 to TRBJ1-1, with D possibly being TRBD1 (5 bases). This CDR3 comprises 13 residues. V was cut by 4 bases and J by 7 bases, with 13 bases left in between. Germline values: CDR1 MNHEY, CDR2 SVGEGT. The CDR3 loop is CASSSAGGIEAFF. Written as DNA, the CDR3 is TGTGCCAGCAGTTCCGCCGGGGGGATTGAAGCTTTCTTT.

DNA of the CDR3: TGTGCCAGCAGCCAAGTCGAGAATTCACCCCTCCACTTT. Protein sequence: CASSQVENSPLHF. The rearrangement joins TRBV4-2 to TRBJ1-6; D gene unclear. The CDR3 contains 13 residues. The V end was cut by 1 base, the J end by 7 bases, with 5 bases between. Per the germline V gene, CDR1 is LGHNA and CDR2 is YNFKEQ.

This clonotype appeared a few times. The rearrangement uses TRBV5-1 and TRBJ1-6; maybe TRBD1 (6 bases). V shed 2 bases and J shed 7 bases, with 13 bases lying between them. The germline CDR1 and CDR2 sequences are SGHRS and YFSETQ. The CDR3 consists of 15 residues. In nucleotides, the CDR3 is TGCGCCAGCAGCTTACAGGGAGTTTGGAATTCACCCCTCCACTTT. Translated: CASSLQGVWNSPLHF. The full variable domain, with the rest looked up from reference TRBV5-1 and TRBJ1-6, is KAGVTQTPRYLIKTRGQQVTLSCSPISGHRSVSWYQQTPGQGLQFLFEYFSETQRNKGNFPGRFSGRQFSNSRSEMNVSTLELGDSALYLCASSLQGVWNSPLHFGNGTRLTVT.

This clonotype was detected ten times or more. V and J are TRBV15 and TRBJ2-7; TRBD1 agrees at 9 bases. J was trimmed by 2 bases and V by 3 bases; bases with no gene match: 11. Looked up from germline, CDR1 is LNHNV and CDR2 is YYDKDF (reference sequence). The CDR3 loop spans 17 amino acids. The CDR3 nucleotides are TGTGCCACCAGCAGCTCCAGGTCGGGACAGGGCCCCTACGAGCAGTACTTC. This codes for CATSSSRSGQGPYEQYF.

In this sample, this clonotype turned up many times. This rearrangement joins TRBV15 to TRBJ2-7; D unresolved. V dropped 1 base and J dropped 4 bases, with 8 bases sitting between them. This CDR3 spans 13 amino acids. Germline V gene sequence: CDR1 LNHNV, CDR2 YYDKDF (reference sequence). The DNA for the CDR3 is TGTGCCACCAGCAGAGGTGCAAGTTACGAGCAGTACTTC. Encoded protein: CATSRGASYEQYF.

This chain links TRBV19 with TRBJ1-2; possibly TRBD1 for D (5 bases). CDR1 is LNHDA, CDR2 SQIVND, per germline (reference sequence). V was pared by 3 bases and J by 10 bases, with 12 bases between. CDR3 length: 12 amino acids. The CDR3: CASSIATEPYTF. CDR3 bases: TGTGCCAGTAGTATTGCGACAGAGCCCTACACCTTC. The full variable domain, its missing parts supplied by reference TRBV19 and TRBJ1-2, is DGGITQSPKYLFRKEGQNVTLSCEQNLNHDAMYWYRQDPGQGLRLIYYSQIVNDFQKGDIAEGYSVSREKKESFPLTVTSAQKNPTAFYLCASSIATEPYTFGSGTRLTVV.

This clonotype appeared once. The rearrangement uses TRBV6-2 or TRBV6-3 and TRBJ2-7; D call uncertain. The CDR3 totals 15 residues. Germline lookup yields CDR1 MNHEY and CDR2 SVGEGT. Deletions cut 2 bases from V and 2 bases from J, with 13 bases between. The CDR3 reads CASSYGPSATYEQYF. The CDR3 DNA sequence: TGTGCCAGCAGTTACGGGCCTTCAGCGACCTACGAGCAGTACTTC.

In this sample, this clonotype turned up a few times. V gene TRBV6-2 or TRBV6-3 combines with J gene TRBJ2-7; the D is unclear. The CDR3 is made up of 13 amino acids. Germline V gene data show CDR1 as MNHEY and CDR2 as SVGEGT. Trimming left V 4 bases short and J 1 base short, with 8 bases between. The CDR3 DNA sequence: TGTGCCAGCAGTTCAACAGAGTCCTACGAGCAGTACTTC. It encodes CASSSTESYEQYF.

Turning to this clonotype: The junction does not match germline at one end; this may be a read error. The chain combines TRBV2 with TRBJ2-1, with D possibly being TRBD2 (7 bases). The CDR3 covers 13 residues. Looked up from germline, CDR1 is SNHLY and CDR2 is FYNNEI. CDR3 nucleotide sequence: TGTGCCAGCAGCTTGGGCGGGGGCAATGACCAGTTCTTC. Amino acids: CASSLGGGNDQFF. Using reference TRBV2 and TRBJ2-1 for the parts outside the CDR3, the full variable domain is EPEVTQTPSHQVTQMGQEVILRCVPISNHLYFYWYRQILGQKVEFLVSFYNNEISEKSEIFDDQFSVERPDGSNFTLKIRSTKLEDSAMYFCASSLGGGNDQFFGPGTRLTVL.

This clonotype was detected many times. The chain has TRBV5-6 and TRBJ1-2; no definite D call. CDR1 SGHDT and CDR2 YYEEEE come from the germline V gene. V shed 0 bases and J shed 7 bases, with 16 bases lying between them. The CDR3 is made up of 15 amino acids. CDR3 sequence reads: CASSLDGALFGGYTF. CDR3 in DNA: TGTGCCAGCAGCTTGGACGGTGCCCTGTTTGGTGGCTACACCTTC.

The rearrangement links TRBV2 to TRBJ2-3, with 7 positions matching TRBD1. Germline V gene lookup returns CDR1 SNHLY and CDR2 FYNNEI. V lost 6 bases and J lost 3; bases outside the gene matches: 12. The length of the CDR3 is 16 residues. The CDR3 region has the DNA TGTGCCAGCAGCGACCACAGGGACAGCGAAACAGATACGCAGTATTTT. It yields the protein CASSDHRDSETDTQYF.

A few counts support this clonotype. This chain links TRBV15 with TRBJ2-7, with 8 bases identical to TRBD1. Losses at the gene ends were 3 bases for V and 3 bases for J; bases not matched to a gene: 13. CDR1 and CDR2 from the germline V gene are LNHNV and YYDKDF (reference sequence). There are 17 residues in the CDR3. CDR3 region: CATSSSRSGQVNYEQYF. CDR3 bases: TGTGCCACCAGCAGCTCCAGGTCGGGACAGGTGAACTACGAGCAGTACTTC.

This clonotype is medium-sized within its sample. V is TRBV9 and J is TRBJ2-5, with 7 nucleotides matching TRBD2. The CDR3 has 16 residues. J was trimmed by 2 bases and V by 3 bases; bases with no gene match: 10. Germline assignment: CDR1 SGDLS and CDR2 YYNGEE. The CDR3 protein is CASSGSGTLRQETQYF. The CDR3 DNA reads TGTGCCAGCAGCGGAAGCGGGACCCTCCGGCAAGAGACCCAGTACTTC.

Concerning this clonotype: One base away lies a much larger clone, so this may be a sequencing read error. V gene TRBV2 combines with J gene TRBJ2-3, with D unclear. The CDR3 consists of 13 residues. In germline, CDR1 is SNHLY, CDR2 FYNNEI. The CDR3 sequence: CAGSVSRTDTQYF. Written as DNA, the CDR3 is TGTGCCGGCAGTGTCAGCCGCACAGATACGCAGTATTTT.

Many counts were recorded for this clonotype. The chain has TRBV7-3 and TRBJ2-1; D may be TRBD2 (5 bases). The V and J ends lost 5 bases and 3 bases respectively, with 11 bases between them. Germline assignment: CDR1 SGHTA and CDR2 FQGTGA. The CDR3 runs 14 residues. The CDR3 protein is CASSQGGGYNEQFF. The CDR3 bases are TGTGCCAGCAGCCAAGGAGGTGGCTACAATGAGCAGTTCTTC.

This clonotype was seen ten or more times. This chain joins TRBV10-3 and TRBJ2-1, with TRBD2 identical over 10 bases. The junction had 5 bases not matched to a gene; V was cut back by 5 bases and J by 4 bases. The CDR3 length is 15 residues. CDR1 and CDR2 (germline): ENHRY, SYGVKD. CDR3 sequence: CAISSSGGQYNEQFF. CDR3 nucleotides: TGTGCCATCAGTTCTAGCGGGGGCCAATACAATGAGCAGTTCTTC.

The chain has TRBV15 and TRBJ2-5, with D possibly being TRBD1 or TRBD2 (6 bases each). Germline loops: CDR1 LNHNV, CDR2 YYDKDF (reference sequence). The V gene lost 3 bases and the J gene lost 3 bases, with 14 bases spanning the gap. The CDR3 extends over 15 amino acids. CDR3 amino acids: CATSSLGGPEETQYF. CDR3 nucleotide sequence: TGTGCCACCAGCAGCTTAGGGGGGCCTGAAGAGACCCAGTACTTC.

This clonotype was detected only a few times. The gene calls are TRBV4-3 and TRBJ2-3; maybe TRBD2 (7 bases). From germline, CDR1 is LGHNA and CDR2 YSLEER. V lost 3 bases and J lost 6, with 10 bases in between. The CDR3 is made up of 13 amino acids. The CDR3 sequence: CASSQRGRDTQYF. CDR3 sequence (DNA): TGCGCCAGCAGCCAGCGGGGGCGGGATACGCAGTATTTT.

This clonotype has ten or more counts. The J gene is TRBJ2-3, the V gene TRBV5-1; a weak D match, TRBD1 (5 bases). The germline V gene encodes CDR1 SGHRS and CDR2 YFSETQ. V was cut by 4 bases and J by 2 bases, with 11 bases left in between. The CDR3 totals 14 residues. Written as DNA, the CDR3 is TGCGCCAGCAGCCTAGGACAAGACACAGATACGCAGTATTTT. Translation: CASSLGQDTDTQYF. Full variable domain (rest looked up from reference TRBV5-1 and TRBJ2-3): KAGVTQTPRYLIKTRGQQVTLSCSPISGHRSVSWYQQTPGQGLQFLFEYFSETQRNKGNFPGRFSGRQFSNSRSEMNVSTLELGDSALYLCASSLGQDTDTQYFGPGTRLTVL.

This clonotype was seen more than once but under ten times. V is TRBV19 and J is TRBJ2-1; 9 bases fit TRBD2. Germline CDR1 and CDR2: LNHDA and SQIVND (reference sequence). This CDR3 is 14 amino acids long. J gave up 6 bases and V 10 bases, and 10 bases lay outside the gene matches. Here the CDR3 DNA reads TGTGCCACTAGGGCCCTTAGCGGGAGCAATGAGCAGTTCTTC. Protein sequence: CATRALSGSNEQFF.

By share of the sample, this clonotype is medium-sized. The chain couples TRBV5-4 to TRBJ1-2; unclear D gene. This CDR3 comprises 14 residues. In germline, CDR1 is SGHNT, CDR2 YYREEE (reference sequence). V lost 4 bases to trimming and J lost 2 bases, with 12 bases between them. CDR3 loop: CASSPTGLNYGYTF. The CDR3, as DNA: TGTGCCAGCAGCCCGACCGGGCTAAACTATGGCTACACCTTC. Complete variable domain (other parts from reference TRBV5-4 and TRBJ1-2): ETGVTQSPTHLIKTRGQQVTLRCSSQSGHNTVSWYQQALGQGPQFIFQYYREEENGRGNFPPRFSGLQFPNYSSELNVNALELDDSALYLCASSPTGLNYGYTFGSGTRLTVV.

This clonotype was counted ten times or more. The gene calls are TRBV12-3 or TRBV12-4 and TRBJ2-3, with D unclear. The CDR3 length is 17 residues. With 4 bases removed from V and 0 bases from J, the gap between germline ends came to 17 bases. CDR3 DNA: TGTGCCAGCAGTTCTCATTTTCCAGCTACTAGCACAGATACGCAGTATTTT. It yields the protein CASSSHFPATSTDTQYF.

As to this clonotype: A read error may explain this, as a much larger clone is one base away. V is TRBV7-9 and J is TRBJ2-5, with D unresolved. Trimming took 1 base from V and 0 from J, leaving 15 bases between them. The CDR3 length is 17 residues. CDR1 and CDR2 (germline): SEHNR, FQNEAQ (reference sequence). The CDR3 is CASSLVPEWRYQETQYF. CDR3 sequence (DNA): TGTGCCAGCAGCTTAGTTCCCGAGTGGCGGTACCAAGAGACCCAGTACTTC.

This clonotype was detected many times. The V call is TRBV29-1, the J call TRBJ1-2, with 7 nucleotides matching TRBD1. CDR3 length equals 13 residues. Germline assignment: CDR1 SQVTM and CDR2 ANQGSEA. Germline trimming cut 7 bases from V and 1 base from J; bases unmatched to any gene: 6. CDR3 nucleotides: TGCAGCGCCTCTGACAGGGATAACTATGGCTACACCTTC. Translation: CSASDRDNYGYTF.

The chain links TRBV20-1 to TRBJ2-5; D is perhaps TRBD1 or TRBD2 (5 bases each). CDR1 is DFQATT, CDR2 SNEGSKA, per germline (reference sequence). The CDR3 extends over 14 amino acids. Trimming shortened V by 1 base and J by 1 base, and 10 bases separated the two germline ends. CDR3 in amino acids: CSARGGWVQETQYF. The CDR3 DNA follows: TGCAGTGCTAGAGGGGGGTGGGTCCAAGAGACCCAGTACTTC.

This chain connects TRBV11-1 to TRBJ1-3; a weak D match, TRBD1 (6 bases). Germline CDR1 SGHAT, CDR2 FQDESV (reference sequence). The V end lost 0 bases, the J end lost 2 bases, and 17 bases lay between the germline ends. The length of the CDR3 is 18 residues. CDR3 amino acids: CASSLASTTDRPGNTIYF. The CDR3 DNA reads TGTGCCAGCAGCTTAGCGTCTACGACTGACAGGCCTGGAAACACCATATATTTT. Together with reference TRBV11-1 and TRBJ1-3, the CDR3 gives the full variable domain: EAEVAQSPRYKITEKSQAVAFWCDPISGHATLYWYRQILGQGPELLVQFQDESVVDDSQLPKDRFSAERLKGVDSTLKIQPAELGDSAMYLCASSLASTTDRPGNTIYFGEGSWLTVV.

This clonotype has a handful of counts. The genes are TRBV4-2 and TRBJ2-1; TRBD2 aligns across 11 bases. V shed 0 bases, J shed 3 bases, and the junction held 1 base outside the gene matches. CDR3 size: 16 residues. Per germline, CDR1 LGHNA and CDR2 YNFKEQ. The CDR3 region has the DNA TGTGCCAGCAGCCAAGATGGGACTAGCGGCTACAATGAGCAGTTCTTC. Amino acid sequence: CASSQDGTSGYNEQFF.